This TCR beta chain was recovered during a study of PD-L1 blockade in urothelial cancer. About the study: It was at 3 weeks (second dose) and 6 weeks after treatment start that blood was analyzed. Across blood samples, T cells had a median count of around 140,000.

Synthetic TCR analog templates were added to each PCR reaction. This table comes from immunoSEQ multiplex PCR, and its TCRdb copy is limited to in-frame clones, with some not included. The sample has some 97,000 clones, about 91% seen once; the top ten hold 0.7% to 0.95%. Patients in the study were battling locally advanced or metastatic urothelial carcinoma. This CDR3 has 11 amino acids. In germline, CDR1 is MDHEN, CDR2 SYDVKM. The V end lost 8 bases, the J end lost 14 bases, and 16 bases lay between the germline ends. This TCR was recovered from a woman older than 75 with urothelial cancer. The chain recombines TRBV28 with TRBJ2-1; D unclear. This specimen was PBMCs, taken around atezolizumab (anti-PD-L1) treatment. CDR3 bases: TGTGCCAGCGGGTCTTTTACCCTAGAGTTCTTC. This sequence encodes CASGSFTLEFF.